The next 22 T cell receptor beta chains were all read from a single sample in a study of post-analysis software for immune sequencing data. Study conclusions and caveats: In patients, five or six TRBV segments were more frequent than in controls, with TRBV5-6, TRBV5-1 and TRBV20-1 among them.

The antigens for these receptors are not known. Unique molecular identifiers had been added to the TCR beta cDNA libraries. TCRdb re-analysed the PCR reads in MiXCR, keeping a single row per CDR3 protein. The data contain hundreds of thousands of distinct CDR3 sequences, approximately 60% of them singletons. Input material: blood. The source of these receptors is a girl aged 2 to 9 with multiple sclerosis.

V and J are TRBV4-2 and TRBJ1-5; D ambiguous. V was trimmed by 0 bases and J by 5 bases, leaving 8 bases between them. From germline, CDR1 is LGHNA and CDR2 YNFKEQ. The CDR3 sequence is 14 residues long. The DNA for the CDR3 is TGTGCCAGCAGCCAAGATAGGAGGGATCAGCCCCAGCATTTT. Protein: CASSQDRRDQPQHF.

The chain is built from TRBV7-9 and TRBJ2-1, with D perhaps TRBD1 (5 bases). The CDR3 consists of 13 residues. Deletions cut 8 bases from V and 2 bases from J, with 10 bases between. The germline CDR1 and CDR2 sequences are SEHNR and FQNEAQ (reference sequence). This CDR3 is CASLTETYNEQFF. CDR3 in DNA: TGTGCCAGCCTGACAGAAACCTACAATGAGCAGTTCTTC.

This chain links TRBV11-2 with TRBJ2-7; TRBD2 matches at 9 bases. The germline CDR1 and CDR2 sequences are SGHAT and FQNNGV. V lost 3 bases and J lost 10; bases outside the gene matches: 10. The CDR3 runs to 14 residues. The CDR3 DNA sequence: TGTGCCAGCAGCTTGACTAGCGGACAAGAGATCCAGTACTTC. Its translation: CASSLTSGQEIQYF.

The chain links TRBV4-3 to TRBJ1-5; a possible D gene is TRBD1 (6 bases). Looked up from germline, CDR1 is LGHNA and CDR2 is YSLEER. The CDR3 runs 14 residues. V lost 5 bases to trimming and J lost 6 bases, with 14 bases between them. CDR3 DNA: TGCGCCAGCAGCGAGGGGGGCTCCACTCAGCCCCAGCATTTT. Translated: CASSEGGSTQPQHF.

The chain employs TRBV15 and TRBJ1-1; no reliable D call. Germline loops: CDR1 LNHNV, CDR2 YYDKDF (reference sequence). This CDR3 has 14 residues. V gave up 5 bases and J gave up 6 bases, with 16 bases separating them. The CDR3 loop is CATSLAGSDAEAFF. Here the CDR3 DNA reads TGTGCCACCAGCCTGGCGGGGTCTGACGCTGAAGCTTTCTTT.

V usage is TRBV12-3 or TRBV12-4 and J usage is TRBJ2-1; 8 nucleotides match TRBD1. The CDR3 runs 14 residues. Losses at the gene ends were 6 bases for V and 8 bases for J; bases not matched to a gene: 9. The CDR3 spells CASRSRDRGDEQFF. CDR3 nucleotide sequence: TGTGCCAGCAGATCACGAGACAGGGGCGATGAGCAGTTCTTC.

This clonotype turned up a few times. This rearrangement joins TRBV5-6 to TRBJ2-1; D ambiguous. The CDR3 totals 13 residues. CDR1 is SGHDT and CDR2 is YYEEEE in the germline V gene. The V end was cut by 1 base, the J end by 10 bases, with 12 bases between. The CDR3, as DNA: TGTGCCAGCAGCTTGATGGGCCAGGACGAGCAGTTCTTC. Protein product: CASSLMGQDEQFF.

The CDR3 here is CSVEDVGTSGNTQYF. In nucleotides, the CDR3 is TGCAGCGTTGAAGATGTGGGGACTAGCGGGAATACGCAGTATTTT. This sequence joins TRBV29-1 and TRBJ2-3; 13 bases are a match to TRBD2. Germline V gene lookup returns CDR1 SQVTM and CDR2 ANQGSEA. This CDR3 comprises 15 residues. V shed 0 bases and J 7 bases; nucleotides not matched to a gene: 4.

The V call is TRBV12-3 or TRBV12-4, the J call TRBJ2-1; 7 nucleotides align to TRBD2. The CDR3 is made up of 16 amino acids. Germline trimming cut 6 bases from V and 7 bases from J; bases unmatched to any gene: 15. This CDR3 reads CASSTGRDSPWNEQFF. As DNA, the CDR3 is TGTGCCAGCAGCACGGGGAGGGACTCCCCATGGAATGAGCAGTTCTTC.

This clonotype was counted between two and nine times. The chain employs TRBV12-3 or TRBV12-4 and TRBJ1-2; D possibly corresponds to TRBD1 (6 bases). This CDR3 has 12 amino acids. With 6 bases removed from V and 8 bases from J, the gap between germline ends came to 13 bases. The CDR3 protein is CASRFKGEGYTF. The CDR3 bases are TGTGCCAGCAGGTTCAAGGGGGAAGGCTACACCTTC.

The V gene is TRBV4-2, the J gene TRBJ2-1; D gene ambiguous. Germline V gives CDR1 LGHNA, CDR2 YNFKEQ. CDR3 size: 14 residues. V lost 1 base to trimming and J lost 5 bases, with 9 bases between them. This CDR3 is CASSQGSDHNEQFF. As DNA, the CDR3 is TGTGCCAGCAGCCAAGGGTCGGATCACAATGAGCAGTTCTTC.

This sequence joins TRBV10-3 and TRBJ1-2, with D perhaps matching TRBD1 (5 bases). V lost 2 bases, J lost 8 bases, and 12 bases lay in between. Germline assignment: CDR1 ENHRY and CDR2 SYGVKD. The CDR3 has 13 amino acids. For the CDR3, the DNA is TGTGCCATCAGTGAGGGGGCAGCGACAGGCTACACCTTC. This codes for CAISEGAATGYTF.

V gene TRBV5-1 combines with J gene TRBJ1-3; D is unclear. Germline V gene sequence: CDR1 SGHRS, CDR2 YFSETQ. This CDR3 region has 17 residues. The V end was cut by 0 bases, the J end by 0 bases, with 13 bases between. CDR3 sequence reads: CASSLDHGQVSGNTIYF. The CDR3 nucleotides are TGCGCCAGCAGCTTGGACCACGGGCAGGTCTCTGGAAACACCATATATTTT.

CDR3 amino acids: CASSSQGAFYNEQFF. CDR3 nucleotides: TGTGCCAGCAGCTCTCAGGGAGCGTTCTACAATGAGCAGTTCTTC. This chain links TRBV7-9 with TRBJ2-1, with D perhaps matching TRBD1 or TRBD2 (5 bases each). The CDR3 sequence is 15 residues long. Germline loops: CDR1 SEHNR, CDR2 FQNEAQ (reference sequence). Deletions cut 4 bases from V and 3 bases from J, with 13 bases between. The full variable domain, in which reference TRBV7-9 and TRBJ2-1 provide the parts outside the CDR3, is DTGVSQNPRHKITKRGQNVTFRCDPISEHNRLYWYRQTLGQGPEFLTYFQNEAQLEKSRLLSDRFSAERPKGSFSTLEIQRTEQGDSAMYLCASSSQGAFYNEQFFGPGTRLTVL.

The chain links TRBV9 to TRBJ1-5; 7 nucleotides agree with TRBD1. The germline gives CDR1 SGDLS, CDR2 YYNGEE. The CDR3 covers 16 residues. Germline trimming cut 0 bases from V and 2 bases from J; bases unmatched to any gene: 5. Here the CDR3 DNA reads TGTGCCAGCAGCGTAGGGGTAGGGGGCGGCAATCAGCCCCAGCATTTT. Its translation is CASSVGVGGGNQPQHF.

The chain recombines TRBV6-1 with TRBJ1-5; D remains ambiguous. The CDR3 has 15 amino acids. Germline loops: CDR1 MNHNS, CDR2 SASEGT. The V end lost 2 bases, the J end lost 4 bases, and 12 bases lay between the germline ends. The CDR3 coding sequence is TGTGCCAGCAGTGAACGCTCGCTCCGGAATCAGCCCCAGCATTTT. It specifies CASSERSLRNQPQHF.

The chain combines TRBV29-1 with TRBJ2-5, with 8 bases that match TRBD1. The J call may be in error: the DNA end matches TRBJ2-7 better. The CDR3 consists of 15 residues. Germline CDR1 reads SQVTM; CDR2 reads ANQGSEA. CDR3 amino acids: CSVTGDVFGIGEQYF. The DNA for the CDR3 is TGCAGCGTGACAGGGGACGTCTTCGGGATCGGCGAGCAGTACTTC.

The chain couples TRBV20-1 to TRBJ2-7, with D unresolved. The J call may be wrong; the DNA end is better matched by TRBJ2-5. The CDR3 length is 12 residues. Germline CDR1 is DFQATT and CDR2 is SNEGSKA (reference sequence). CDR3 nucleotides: TGCAGTGCTACGGACCTGGAAGAGACCCAGTACTTC. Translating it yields CSATDLEETQYF.

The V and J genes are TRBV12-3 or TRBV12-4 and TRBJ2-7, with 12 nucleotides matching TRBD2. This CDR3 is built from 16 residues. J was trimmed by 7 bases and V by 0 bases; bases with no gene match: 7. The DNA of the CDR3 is TGTGCCAGCAGTTTAGCGACTAGCGGGAGCTGGAGGGAGCAGTACTTC. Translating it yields CASSLATSGSWREQYF.

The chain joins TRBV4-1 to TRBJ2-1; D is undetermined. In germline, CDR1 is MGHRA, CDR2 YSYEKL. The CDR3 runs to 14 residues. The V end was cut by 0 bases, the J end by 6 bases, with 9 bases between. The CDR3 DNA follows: TGCGCCAGCAGCCAAGATCAAGGGCTCAATGAGCAGTTCTTC. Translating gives CASSQDQGLNEQFF.

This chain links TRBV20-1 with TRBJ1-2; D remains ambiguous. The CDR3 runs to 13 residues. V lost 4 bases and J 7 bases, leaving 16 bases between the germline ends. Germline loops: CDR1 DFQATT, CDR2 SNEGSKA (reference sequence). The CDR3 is CSANEGQRFGYTF. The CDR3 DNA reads TGCAGTGCTAACGAGGGTCAGAGATTTGGCTACACCTTC.

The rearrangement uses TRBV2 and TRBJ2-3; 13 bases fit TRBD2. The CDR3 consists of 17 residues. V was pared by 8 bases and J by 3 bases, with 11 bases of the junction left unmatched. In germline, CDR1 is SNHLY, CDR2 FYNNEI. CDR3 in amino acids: CASHAGTSGEGTDTQYF. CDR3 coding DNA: TGTGCCAGCCACGCCGGGACTAGCGGGGAGGGAACAGATACGCAGTATTTT.